Each of the 17 T cell receptor beta chains below was sequenced from the same sample in a study of shared clonotypes between healthy human individuals. The protocol was immunoSEQ multiplex PCR, while the TCRdb copy is restricted to in-frame clones and leaves out a portion. Of about 2.4 million clones in the sample, roughly 93% are singletons; the top ten hold 0.36%. The sample comprised naive CD4+ T cells from PBMCs. The subset: CD45RA+ positively selected. These receptors were taken from a young man in good health. Some clones in this sample may be carry-over from other donors' samples.

This rearrangement joins TRBV10-2 to TRBJ2-3, with TRBD2 matching 13 bases. Germline CDR1 WSHSY, CDR2 SAAADI. The CDR3 is 14 amino acids. V was clipped by 6 bases and J by 3 bases; unmatched bases: 0. Here the CDR3 DNA reads TGCGCCAGCAGGGGACTAGCGGGAACAGATACGCAGTATTTT. Its translation is CASRGLAGTDTQYF.

This chain uses TRBV11-2 with TRBJ2-2; TRBD2 matches at 7 bases. This CDR3 has 16 amino acids. Germline trimming cut 3 bases from V and 0 bases from J; bases unmatched to any gene: 4. From germline, CDR1 is SGHAT and CDR2 FQNNGV. CDR3 coding DNA: TGTGCCAGCAGCTTCACTGCGGGAGCGAACACCGGGGAGCTGTTTTTT. Encoded protein: CASSFTAGANTGELFF.

The rearrangement uses TRBV5-1 and TRBJ2-7; 7 bases fit TRBD1. Germline V gives CDR1 SGHRS, CDR2 YFSETQ. CDR3 size: 14 residues. The V gene end was trimmed by 4 bases and the J gene end by 0 bases; junction bases not matched to a gene: 4. The CDR3: CASSPRGTSYEQYF. As DNA, the CDR3 is TGCGCCAGCAGCCCCAGGGGGACCTCCTACGAGCAGTACTTC.

This chain joins TRBV5-1 and TRBJ2-1, with 8 bases identical to TRBD2. The CDR3 loop spans 15 amino acids. Germline CDR1 SGHRS, CDR2 YFSETQ. The V and J ends lost 4 bases and 0 bases, in that order; junction bases with no gene match: 3. CDR3 sequence: CASSTGLASYNEQFF. CDR3 DNA sequence: TGCGCCAGCAGCACCGGACTAGCCTCCTACAATGAGCAGTTCTTC.

The chain carries TRBV20-1 and TRBJ2-5; no clear D. Trimming shortened V by 4 bases and J by 5 bases, and 8 bases separated the two germline ends. From germline, CDR1 is DFQATT and CDR2 SNEGSKA (reference sequence). This CDR3 is 11 amino acids long. CDR3: CSAMVGETQYF. The DNA of the CDR3 is TGCAGTGCTATGGTTGGGGAGACCCAGTACTTC.

The rearrangement links TRBV29-1 to TRBJ2-5; D is possibly TRBD2 (7 bases). Trimming shortened V by 6 bases and J by 5 bases, and 19 bases separated the two germline ends. Germline assignment: CDR1 SQVTM and CDR2 ANQGSEA. The CDR3 length is 14 residues. The DNA of the CDR3 is TGCAGCGTGAGGGGCGGGGGCGGTGCGGAGACCCAGTACTTC. Its translation is CSVRGGGGAETQYF.

This chain links TRBV5-6 with TRBJ2-5, with D perhaps given as TRBD1 or TRBD2 (7 bases each). The V end was cut by 0 bases, the J end by 4 bases, with 13 bases between. This CDR3 has 15 amino acids. Germline V lookup: CDR1 SGHDT, CDR2 YYEEEE. As DNA, the CDR3 is TGTGCCAGCAGCTTGGTTTCAGGGGGGGCAGAGACCCAGTACTTC. Residues: CASSLVSGGAETQYF. The full variable domain, with the rest looked up from reference TRBV5-6 and TRBJ2-5, is DAGVTQSPTHLIKTRGQQVTLRCSPKSGHDTVSWYQQALGQGPQFIFQYYEEEERQRGNFPDRFSGHQFPNYSSELNVNALLLGDSALYLCASSLVSGGAETQYFGPGTRLLVL.

The chain is built from TRBV28 and TRBJ2-7, with TRBD1 matching 10 bases. The germline V gene has CDR1 MDHEN and CDR2 SYDVKM. The trim removed 8 bases at V and 0 bases at J, leaving 7 bases unmatched. The CDR3 spans 15 residues. CDR3 in DNA: TGTGCCAGCGGCGGGACAGGGGCTACCTCCTACGAGCAGTACTTC. This codes for CASGGTGATSYEQYF.

Only one count was recorded for this clone. The chain combines TRBV5-1 with TRBJ2-7; 11 bases align to TRBD1. V lost 3 bases, J lost 3 bases, and 5 bases stayed unmatched. The CDR3 is made up of 15 amino acids. CDR1 is SGHRS, CDR2 YFSETQ, per germline. DNA for the CDR3: TGCGCCAGCAGCTCTCCCGGGACAGGGGGCTACGAGCAGTACTTC. Its translation: CASSSPGTGGYEQYF.

As to this clone: This sample includes further DNA sequences coding for the same CDR3. CDR3 loop: CASSFFYEQYF. CDR3 coding DNA: TGTGCCAGCAGCTTTTTCTACGAGCAGTACTTC. This rearrangement joins TRBV6-6 to TRBJ2-7; D call uncertain. The CDR3 extends over 11 amino acids. Per germline, CDR1 MNHNY and CDR2 SVGAGI (reference sequence). Between the trimmed V and J ends, which lost 6 bases and 3 bases, there was a span of 6 bases.

This CDR3 is CASSQDRLAREAFF. CDR3 sequence (DNA): TGTGCCAGCAGCCAAGACCGACTAGCCCGGGAAGCTTTCTTT. This chain joins TRBV5-4 and TRBJ1-1; D gene ambiguous. Looked up from germline, CDR1 is SGHNT and CDR2 is YYREEE (reference sequence). This CDR3 has 14 residues. Trimming left V 4 bases short and J 8 bases short, with 18 bases between.

The rearrangement uses TRBV5-6 and TRBJ1-4, with D maybe TRBD1 (5 bases). CDR1 and CDR2 (germline): SGHDT, YYEEEE. The CDR3 runs 14 residues. Trimming took 0 bases from V and 8 from J, leaving 11 bases between them. The CDR3 spells CASSLGQRGEKLFF. The DNA for the CDR3 is TGTGCCAGCAGCTTGGGACAGAGAGGCGAAAAACTGTTTTTT.

On this clone: The sample carries other DNA sequences with the same CDR3. The chain links TRBV5-1 to TRBJ2-1; no firm D call. This CDR3 spans 14 amino acids. Trimming took 1 base from V and 1 from J, leaving 6 bases between them. Germline V gene data show CDR1 as SGHRS and CDR2 as YFSETQ. CDR3 DNA: TGCGCCAGCAGCTTGAGGAGATCCTACAATGAGCAGTTCTTC. This sequence encodes CASSLRRSYNEQFF.

V usage is TRBV19 and J usage is TRBJ1-2; a weak D match, TRBD1 (5 bases). Trimming stripped 3 bases from V and 0 bases from J, with 14 bases between. Germline V lookup: CDR1 LNHDA, CDR2 SQIVND (reference sequence). The CDR3 is 16 residues long. The CDR3 protein is CASSISPGNANYGYTF. The CDR3 region has the DNA TGTGCCAGTAGTATCAGTCCAGGGAACGCTAACTATGGCTACACCTTC.

This clone was observed once. This sequence joins TRBV9 and TRBJ2-1; 7 bases are shared with TRBD2. The CDR3 has 15 residues. V dropped 3 bases and J dropped 9; count of bases not matched to a gene: 12. Germline V lookup: CDR1 SGDLS, CDR2 YYNGEE. The CDR3 DNA is TGTGCCAGCAGCGCCCTATTGGGAGGGTTAGGTGAGCAGTTCTTC. The encoded protein is CASSALLGGLGEQFF.

The rearrangement uses TRBV6-5 and TRBJ2-3; 11 bases fit TRBD2. V gave up 5 bases and J gave up 12 bases; unmatched junction bases: 4. Germline assignment: CDR1 MNHEY and CDR2 SVGAGI. The CDR3 consists of 12 residues. CDR3 bases: TGTGCCAGCAGTCCACTAGCGGGAGATCAGTATTTT. Its translation is CASSPLAGDQYF.

The rearrangement links TRBV7-3 to TRBJ2-7, with D tentatively TRBD1 (6 bases). The V gene lost 8 bases and the J gene lost 7 bases, with 21 bases spanning the gap. The CDR3 is 14 residues long. CDR1 and CDR2 (germline): SGHTA, FQGTGA. The CDR3 sequence is CASAPDSPVGEQYF. The DNA of the CDR3 is TGTGCCAGCGCCCCGGACAGCCCCGTTGGAGAGCAGTACTTC.